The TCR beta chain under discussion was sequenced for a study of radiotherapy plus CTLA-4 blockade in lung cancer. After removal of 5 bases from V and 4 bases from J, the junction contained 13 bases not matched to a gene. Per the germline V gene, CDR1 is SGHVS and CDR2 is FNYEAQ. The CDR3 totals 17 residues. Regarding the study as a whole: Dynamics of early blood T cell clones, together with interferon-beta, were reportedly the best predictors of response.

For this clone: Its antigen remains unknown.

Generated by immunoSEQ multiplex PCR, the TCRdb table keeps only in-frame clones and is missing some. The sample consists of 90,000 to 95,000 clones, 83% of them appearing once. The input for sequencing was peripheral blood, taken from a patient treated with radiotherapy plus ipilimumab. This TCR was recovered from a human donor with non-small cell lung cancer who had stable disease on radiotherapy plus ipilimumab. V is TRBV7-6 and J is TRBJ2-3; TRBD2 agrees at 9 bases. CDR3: CASSPQWASGDSDTQYF. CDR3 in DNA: TGTGCCAGCAGCCCCCAATGGGCTAGCGGGGATTCAGATACGCAGTATTTT. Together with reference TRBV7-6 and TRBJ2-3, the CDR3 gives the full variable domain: GAGVSQSPRYKVTKRGQDVALRCDPISGHVSLYWYRQALGQGPEFLTYFNYEAQQDKSGLPNDRFSAERPEGSISTLTIQRTEQRDSAMYRCASSPQWASGDSDTQYFGPGTRLTVL.